The next 15 T cell receptor beta chains were all read from a single sample in a study of CD4 T cell repertoires in COVID-19. The table came from immunoSEQ multiplex PCR; TCRdb's copy has only in-frame clones and leaves some out. The data contain some 71,000 clones, about 83% of them singletons. This material consisted of CD4+ T cells from peripheral blood, taken after recovery from COVID-19. These receptors originate from a human donor who had COVID-19.

V is TRBV7-7 and J is TRBJ1-5; TRBD1 matches 7 bases. The CDR3 loop spans 19 amino acids. The germline CDR1 and CDR2 sequences are SSHAT and FNYEAQ (reference sequence). The junction had 18 bases not matched to a gene; V was cut back by 7 bases and J by 0 bases. CDR3 in amino acids: CASNQTGTADTDSNQPQHF. CDR3 coding DNA: TGTGCCAGCAACCAAACCGGGACAGCCGATACAGATAGCAATCAGCCCCAGCATTTT.

The rearrangement uses TRBV5-8 and TRBJ2-7, with a possible D match to TRBD1 (6 bases). In germline, CDR1 is SGHTS, CDR2 YDEGEE. The V end was cut by 7 bases, the J end by 5 bases, with 19 bases between. The CDR3 extends over 14 amino acids. The CDR3 DNA reads as TGTGCCAGCTTTCACCAGGGGACGCGAAACGAGCAGTACTTC. Its translation: CASFHQGTRNEQYF. Combining the CDR3 with reference TRBV5-8 and TRBJ2-7 gives the whole variable domain EAGVTQSPTHLIKTRGQQATLRCSPISGHTSVYWYQQALGLGLQFLLWYDEGEERNRGNFPPRFSGRQFPNYSSELNVNALELEDSALYLCASFHQGTRNEQYFGPGTRLTVT.

The rearrangement links TRBV5-1 to TRBJ1-2, with D tentatively TRBD1 (5 bases). The germline V gene encodes CDR1 SGHRS and CDR2 YFSETQ. There are 14 residues in the CDR3. The germline V and J ends were trimmed by 0 bases and 2 bases, with 8 bases remaining between them. The CDR3 reads CASSLEAGNYGYTF. Written as DNA, the CDR3 is TGCGCCAGCAGCTTGGAGGCAGGGAACTATGGCTACACCTTC.

The CDR3 loop is CASTANTGELFF. The CDR3 DNA sequence: TGTGCCAGCACAGCGAACACCGGGGAGCTGTTTTTT. The chain joins TRBV28 to TRBJ2-2; no reliable D call. This CDR3 spans 12 amino acids. Trimming cost V 7 bases and J 0 bases, with 3 bases left between them. CDR1 and CDR2 (germline): MDHEN, SYDVKM.

V is TRBV7-9 and J is TRBJ2-6, with 8 nucleotides matching TRBD2. The CDR3 consists of 17 residues. Germline-derived CDR1 and CDR2 are SEHNR and FQNEAQ (reference sequence). Trimming removed 5 bases from V and 0 bases from J; junction bases left unmatched: 6. The CDR3 region has the DNA TGTGCCAGCAGCACAAGCGGGGGTACCTCTGGGGCCAACGTCCTGACTTTC. Translating it yields CASSTSGGTSGANVLTF.

V and J are TRBV5-6 and TRBJ2-7; 7 nucleotides agree with TRBD1. The CDR3 is 13 residues long. V was pared by 3 bases and J by 6 bases, with 6 bases of the junction left unmatched. CDR1 SGHDT and CDR2 YYEEEE come from the germline V gene. The CDR3 is CASSSGTVAEQYF. CDR3 nucleotides: TGTGCCAGCAGCTCCGGGACAGTGGCCGAGCAGTACTTC. Full variable domain (missing parts from reference TRBV5-6 and TRBJ2-7): DAGVTQSPTHLIKTRGQQVTLRCSPKSGHDTVSWYQQALGQGPQFIFQYYEEEERQRGNFPDRFSGHQFPNYSSELNVNALLLGDSALYLCASSSGTVAEQYFGPGTRLTVT.

This clone was counted a single time. J is TRBJ2-7 and V is TRBV6-1, with D hard to call. Trimming took off 1 base at V and 0 bases at J, with 10 bases between the two ends. This CDR3 is built from 15 residues. Germline CDR1 is MNHNS and CDR2 is SASEGT. The CDR3 DNA reads TGTGCCAGCAGTGAAGAAGGCCTCCTCTCCTACGAGCAGTACTTC. It is translated as CASSEEGLLSYEQYF.

The chain has TRBV9 and TRBJ2-2; possible D gene TRBD1, 6 bases. CDR3 length: 18 amino acids. Trimming removed 0 bases from V and 1 base from J, with 16 bases in between. CDR1 and CDR2 from the germline V gene are SGDLS and YYNGEE. The CDR3 coding sequence is TGTGCCAGCAGCGTAGGCCTCCCAGGGGATCGGAACACCGGGGAGCTGTTTTTT. Protein product: CASSVGLPGDRNTGELFF. Together with reference TRBV9 and TRBJ2-2, the CDR3 gives the full variable domain: DSGVTQTPKHLITATGQRVTLRCSPRSGDLSVYWYQQSLDQGLQFLIQYYNGEERAKGNILERFSAQQFPDLHSELNLSSLELGDSALYFCASSVGLPGDRNTGELFFGEGSRLTVL.

The rearrangement uses TRBV9 and TRBJ2-5, with 12 bases identical to TRBD2. This CDR3 contains 17 residues. V gave up 0 bases and J gave up 4 bases; unmatched junction bases: 7. Germline values: CDR1 SGDLS, CDR2 YYNGEE. This CDR3 is CASSVASSGGVRETQYF. The CDR3 bases are TGTGCCAGCAGCGTAGCGTCTAGCGGGGGGGTTAGAGAGACCCAGTACTTC.

This clone was counted a few times. The chain combines TRBV30 with TRBJ1-2; D call uncertain. CDR1 GTSNPN and CDR2 SVGIG come from the germline V gene (reference sequence). The CDR3 is 13 residues long. V was clipped by 5 bases and J by 8 bases, with 18 bases between them. The CDR3 protein is CAWYTRSSSGYTF. The DNA for the CDR3 is TGTGCCTGGTACACCAGAAGTAGCTCCGGCTACACCTTC.

The CDR3 coding sequence is TGTGCCACCTCCAGGTACCAAGAGACCCAGTACTTC. Amino acid sequence: CATSRYQETQYF. The rearrangement joins TRBV2 to TRBJ2-5; D ambiguous. CDR3 length: 12 residues. V lost 10 bases and J lost 0, with 9 bases in between. The germline V gene has CDR1 SNHLY and CDR2 FYNNEI.

The V call is TRBV7-9, the J call TRBJ1-3; D is ambiguous. V shed 5 bases and J shed 4 bases, with 6 bases lying between them. The CDR3 sequence is 12 residues long. Germline V gives CDR1 SEHNR, CDR2 FQNEAQ (reference sequence). CDR3 bases: TGTGCCAGCAGCAGAACCGGAAACACCATATATTTT. Residues: CASSRTGNTIYF.

The V call is TRBV3-1 (or the pseudogene TRBV3-2), the J call TRBJ1-2, with unresolved D. This CDR3 has 14 amino acids. In germline, CDR1 is LGHDT, CDR2 YNNKEL (reference sequence). V gave up 7 bases and J gave up 8 bases, with 20 bases separating them. The CDR3 protein is CASTTQDRKGGYTF. The CDR3 nucleotides are TGTGCCAGCACCACCCAAGATAGGAAGGGAGGCTACACCTTC.

The chain carries TRBV7-2 and TRBJ1-5; D unresolved. The V end lost 5 bases, the J end lost 3 bases, and 8 bases lay between the germline ends. CDR1 and CDR2 (germline): SGHTA, FQGNSA. This CDR3 contains 13 residues. The CDR3 bases are TGTGCCAGCAGCCCATTGCTCAATCAGCCCCAGCATTTT. Protein product: CASSPLLNQPQHF.

This clone was counted between two and nine times. The chain uses TRBV7-9 and TRBJ2-3; D ambiguous. The CDR3 extends over 15 amino acids. CDR1 is SEHNR and CDR2 is FQNEAQ in the germline V gene (reference sequence). With 3 bases removed from V and 0 bases from J, the gap between germline ends came to 10 bases. The CDR3 region is CASSFRVGSTDTQYF. CDR3 bases: TGTGCCAGCAGCTTCCGAGTGGGAAGCACAGATACGCAGTATTTT. The variable domain in full, completed from reference TRBV7-9 and TRBJ2-3, reads DTGVSQNPRHKITKRGQNVTFRCDPISEHNRLYWYRQTLGQGPEFLTYFQNEAQLEKSRLLSDRFSAERPKGSFSTLEIQRTEQGDSAMYLCASSFRVGSTDTQYFGPGTRLTVL.